Listed here is a single T cell receptor (beta chain). Germline V gene lookup returns CDR1 SGHDT and CDR2 YYEEEE. Deletions cut 4 bases from V and 6 bases from J, with 15 bases between. This CDR3 has 14 amino acids. This sample is drawn from a study of shared clonotypes between healthy human individuals. The naive CD8 fraction comprised CD45RO-negative cells positively selected for CCR7 and excluded terminally differentiated effector memory CD45RA+ cells. Generated by immunoSEQ multiplex PCR, the TCRdb table keeps only in-frame clones and is missing some. The sample includes about 2.2 million clones, around 93% of them seen just once.

The chain employs TRBV5-6 and TRBJ2-3, with a possible D match to TRBD2 (7 bases). The sequenced material came from naive CD8+ T cells from PBMCs. The origin of this receptor is a man between 18 and 35 years old in good health. Some clones in this sample may be carry-over from other donors' samples. CDR3 nucleotide sequence: TGTGCCAGCAGCGCTCGGGGGGCTTGGGATACGCAGTATTTT. Protein sequence: CASSARGAWDTQYF.